This TCR beta chain was profiled in a study of T cells after yellow fever vaccination. CDR1 and CDR2 from the germline V gene are SGHNT and YYREEE (reference sequence). Trimming shortened V by 4 bases and J by 13 bases, and 19 bases separated the two germline ends. CDR3 length: 13 residues. Each CDR3 protein is one row after TCRdb ran MiXCR on the 5' RACE reads. This table has 200,000 to 300,000 distinct CDR3 sequences, 5.5% to 8.5% appearing once. This clonotype was counted a few times. The sequencing here drew on CD4+ T cells sorted from PBMCs, taken on the day of the yellow fever booster vaccination. The chain has TRBV5-4 and TRBJ2-3; possibly TRBD2 for D (5 bases). The origin of this receptor is a man aged 30 to 45 who received the YFV17D yellow fever vaccine. For the CDR3, the DNA is TGTGCCAGCAGCCCCCCCTCGGGGTCAAGAAAGTATTTT. It encodes CASSPPSGSRKYF.